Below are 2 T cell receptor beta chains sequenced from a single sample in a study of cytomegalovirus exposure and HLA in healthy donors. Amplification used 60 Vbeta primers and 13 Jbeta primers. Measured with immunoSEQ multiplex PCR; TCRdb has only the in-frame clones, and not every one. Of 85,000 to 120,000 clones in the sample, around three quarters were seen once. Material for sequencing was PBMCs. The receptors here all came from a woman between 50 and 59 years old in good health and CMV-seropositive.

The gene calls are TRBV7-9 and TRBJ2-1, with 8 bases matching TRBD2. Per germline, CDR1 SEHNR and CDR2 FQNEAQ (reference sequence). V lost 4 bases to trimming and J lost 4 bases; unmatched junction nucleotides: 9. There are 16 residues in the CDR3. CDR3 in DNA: TGTGCCAGCAGCTACCTTAGACTAGCGACATACAATGAGCAGTTCTTC. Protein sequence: CASSYLRLATYNEQFF.

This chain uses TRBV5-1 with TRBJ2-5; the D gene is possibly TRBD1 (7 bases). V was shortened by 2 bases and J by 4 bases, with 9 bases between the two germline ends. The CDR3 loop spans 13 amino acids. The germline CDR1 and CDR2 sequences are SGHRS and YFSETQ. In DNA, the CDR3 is TGCGCCAGCAGCTTCCAGGGGGGAGAGACCCAGTACTTC. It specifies CASSFQGGETQYF. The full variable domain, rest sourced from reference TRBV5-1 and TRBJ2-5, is KAGVTQTPRYLIKTRGQQVTLSCSPISGHRSVSWYQQTPGQGLQFLFEYFSETQRNKGNFPGRFSGRQFSNSRSEMNVSTLELGDSALYLCASSFQGGETQYFGPGTRLLVL.